This TCR beta chain was recorded in a study of T-cell reconstitution after alpha-beta-depleted transplantation in children. Using unique molecular identifiers, the investigators prepared the TCRbeta library. From the PCR reads, TCRdb called clonotypes with MiXCR, one entry per CDR3 protein. This sample has about 240,000 distinct CDR3 sequences, with around 12% found just once. This clonotype showed up many times. Here the sequenced sample was PBMCs from the stem cell graft donor, taken from the stem cell graft. This clonotype was obtained from a human donor who donated a stem cell graft to a child with acute lymphoblastic leukemia.

CDR3 DNA sequence: TGTGCCAGCAGCACCCCACAGGACACGAACACTGAAGCTTTCTTT. It encodes CASSTPQDTNTEAFF. The chain joins TRBV5-4 to TRBJ1-1; the D gene is possibly TRBD1 (5 bases). Germline-derived CDR1 and CDR2 are SGHNT and YYREEE (reference sequence). The CDR3 is made up of 15 amino acids. With 4 bases removed from V and 1 base from J, the gap between germline ends came to 14 bases. Together with reference TRBV5-4 and TRBJ1-1, the CDR3 gives the full variable domain: ETGVTQSPTHLIKTRGQQVTLRCSSQSGHNTVSWYQQALGQGPQFIFQYYREEENGRGNFPPRFSGLQFPNYSSELNVNALELDDSALYLCASSTPQDTNTEAFFGQGTRLTVV.